A single TCR beta chain is shown here with its context. Its cognate antigen is unknown. The data were taken from a study of T cells after yellow fever vaccination. Study-wide points: Reappearance after the booster was seen for most primary-vaccination clones, at more than 95% CD4 and more than 80% CD8. Few clonotypes appeared in both CD4 and CD8 compartments. On re-exposure, the response was weaker but peaked faster, at day 5 versus 15.

The length of the CDR3 is 14 residues. Deletions cut 1 base from V and 1 base from J, with 7 bases between. The germline V gene has CDR1 SGHVS and CDR2 FQNEAQ. Template-switching 5'RACE yielded the TCR cDNA; a universal primer site and UMIs were added in the process. TCRdb called the 5' RACE reads again in MiXCR, with one record for every CDR3 protein. The repertoire includes approximately 120,000 distinct CDR3 sequences, 6% to 8% of them detected once, and about 2.7% sits in the top ten. The clonotype comes from a man aged 18 to 30 who received the YFV17D yellow fever vaccine. The rearrangement links TRBV7-8 to TRBJ1-1; D remains unclear. The sequenced sample was CD4+ T cells sorted from PBMCs, obtained roughly 10 days after the first yellow fever vaccination. DNA of the CDR3: TGTGCCAGCAGCTTAGGCATAAGGAACACTGAAGCTTTCTTT. Protein: CASSLGIRNTEAFF.